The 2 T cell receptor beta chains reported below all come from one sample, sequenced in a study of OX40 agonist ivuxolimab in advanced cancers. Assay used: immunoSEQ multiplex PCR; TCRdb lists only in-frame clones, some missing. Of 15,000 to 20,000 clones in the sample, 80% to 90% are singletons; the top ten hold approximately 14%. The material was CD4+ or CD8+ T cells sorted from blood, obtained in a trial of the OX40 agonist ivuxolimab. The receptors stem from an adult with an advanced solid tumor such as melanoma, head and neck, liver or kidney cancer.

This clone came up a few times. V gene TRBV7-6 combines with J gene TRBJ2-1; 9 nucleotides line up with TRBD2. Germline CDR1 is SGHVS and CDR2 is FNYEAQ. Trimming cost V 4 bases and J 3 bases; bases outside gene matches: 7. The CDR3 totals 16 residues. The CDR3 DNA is TGTGCCAGCAGCTCGATAGCGGGGGTGAACTACAATGAGCAGTTCTTC. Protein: CASSSIAGVNYNEQFF.

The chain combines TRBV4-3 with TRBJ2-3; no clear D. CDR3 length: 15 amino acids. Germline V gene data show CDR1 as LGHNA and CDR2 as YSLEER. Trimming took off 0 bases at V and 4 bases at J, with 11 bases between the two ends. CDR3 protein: CASSQDPWAPDTQYF. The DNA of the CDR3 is TGCGCCAGCAGCCAAGACCCATGGGCACCAGATACGCAGTATTTT.